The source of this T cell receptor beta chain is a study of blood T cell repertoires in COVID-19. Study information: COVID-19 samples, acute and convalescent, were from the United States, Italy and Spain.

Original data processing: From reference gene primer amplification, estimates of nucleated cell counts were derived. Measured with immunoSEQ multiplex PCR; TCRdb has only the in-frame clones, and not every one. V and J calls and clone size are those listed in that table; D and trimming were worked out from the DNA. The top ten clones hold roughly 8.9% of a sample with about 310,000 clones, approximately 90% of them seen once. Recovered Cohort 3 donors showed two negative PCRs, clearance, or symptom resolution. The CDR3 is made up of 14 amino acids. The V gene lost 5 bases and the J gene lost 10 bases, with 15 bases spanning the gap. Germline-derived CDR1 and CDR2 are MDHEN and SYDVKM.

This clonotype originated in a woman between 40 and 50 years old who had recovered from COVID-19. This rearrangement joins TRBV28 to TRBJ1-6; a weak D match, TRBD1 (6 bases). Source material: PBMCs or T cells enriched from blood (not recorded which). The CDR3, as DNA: TGTGCCAGCAGTGTGGGACATAAGGAGTCACCCCTCCACTTT. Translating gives CASSVGHKESPLHF.